Reported below is one T cell receptor beta chain. In this sample, this clone turned up once. Its binding antigen is unknown. The record has no base qualities; no much larger clone is one base away. TCRbeta CDR3 regions were amplified from genomic DNA using the immunoSEQ Assay, a bias-controlled multiplex PCR. In the original analysis: The number of nucleated cells in each sample was estimated from the amplification of reference gene primers within the assay. To quantify the absolute abundance of each unique TCRbeta CDR3 rearrangement, sequence reads were collapsed and filtered. For each sample, productive Simpson clonality was calculated as the square root of Simpson's diversity index over productive rearrangements. TCRdb obtained this table from immuneACCESS and retained in-frame rearrangements with V and J assigned. These tables miss some clones; where compared with another copy, unresolved V genes account for less than half of the shortfall, and the remainder is unexplained. V and J calls and clone size are given by that table; D and trimming were obtained from the DNA. Within this sample are around 130,000 clones, with about 77% of them counted one time only. Roughly 20% of the sample is taken by the ten largest.

There are 15 amino acids in the CDR3, from cysteine to phenylalanine inclusive. Kept here is only the CDR3 DNA, which spans 45 bases and is read in frame from base 1. The V and J ends are trimmed by 6 bases and 2 bases, leaving 15 bases between them. CDR1 and CDR2 were assigned from the germline V gene as MNHNS and SASEGT. The sample originates from a study of blood T cell repertoires in COVID-19 (dated by TCRdb to 2019 to 2021). Looking at the study overall: Samples from collaborators originated in the United States, Italy and Spain and spanned both the acute and convalescent phases of COVID-19. Deeply sampled blood TCRbeta repertoires from subjects exposed to, actively infected with, or recovered from COVID-19 were included in the dataset. A de-identified subject ID, COVID-19 status, age in years and sex were almost always included in the sample metadata. HLA class I and class II types, where available, came from metadata supplied by the sample provider rather than from assay-based typing. Samples came from the ongoing ImmuneRACE study (first 160 participants) plus 1,254 subjects from 6 global collaborators. The material from the prospective study consisted of cDNA or gDNA derived from T cells, B-cell-depleted T cells, or PBMCs. A freely available public database, intended as a resource for researchers studying the immune response to SARS-CoV-2, is where the repertoires were released.

Overall study results and their limits: The quantity of clinical and demographic metadata differed by source and by participant and was supplied without curation.

Each collaborating institution followed its own protocols to collect whole blood in K2EDTA tubes. For TCRbeta analysis, collaborators shipped samples in one of three forms: frozen whole blood, isolated PBMCs, or DNA extracted from either of those sample types. This clonotype originated in a man aged 80 or over with acute or convalescent COVID-19. The chain is made from TRBV6-1 and TRBJ2-3; a tentative D match to TRBD1 spans 6 bases. The sequencing sample was made of peripheral blood. CDR3 protein: CASRLQGFDTDTQYF. The DNA reads as follows: TGTGCCAGCAGACTACAGGGATTTGACACAGATACGCAGTATTTT.